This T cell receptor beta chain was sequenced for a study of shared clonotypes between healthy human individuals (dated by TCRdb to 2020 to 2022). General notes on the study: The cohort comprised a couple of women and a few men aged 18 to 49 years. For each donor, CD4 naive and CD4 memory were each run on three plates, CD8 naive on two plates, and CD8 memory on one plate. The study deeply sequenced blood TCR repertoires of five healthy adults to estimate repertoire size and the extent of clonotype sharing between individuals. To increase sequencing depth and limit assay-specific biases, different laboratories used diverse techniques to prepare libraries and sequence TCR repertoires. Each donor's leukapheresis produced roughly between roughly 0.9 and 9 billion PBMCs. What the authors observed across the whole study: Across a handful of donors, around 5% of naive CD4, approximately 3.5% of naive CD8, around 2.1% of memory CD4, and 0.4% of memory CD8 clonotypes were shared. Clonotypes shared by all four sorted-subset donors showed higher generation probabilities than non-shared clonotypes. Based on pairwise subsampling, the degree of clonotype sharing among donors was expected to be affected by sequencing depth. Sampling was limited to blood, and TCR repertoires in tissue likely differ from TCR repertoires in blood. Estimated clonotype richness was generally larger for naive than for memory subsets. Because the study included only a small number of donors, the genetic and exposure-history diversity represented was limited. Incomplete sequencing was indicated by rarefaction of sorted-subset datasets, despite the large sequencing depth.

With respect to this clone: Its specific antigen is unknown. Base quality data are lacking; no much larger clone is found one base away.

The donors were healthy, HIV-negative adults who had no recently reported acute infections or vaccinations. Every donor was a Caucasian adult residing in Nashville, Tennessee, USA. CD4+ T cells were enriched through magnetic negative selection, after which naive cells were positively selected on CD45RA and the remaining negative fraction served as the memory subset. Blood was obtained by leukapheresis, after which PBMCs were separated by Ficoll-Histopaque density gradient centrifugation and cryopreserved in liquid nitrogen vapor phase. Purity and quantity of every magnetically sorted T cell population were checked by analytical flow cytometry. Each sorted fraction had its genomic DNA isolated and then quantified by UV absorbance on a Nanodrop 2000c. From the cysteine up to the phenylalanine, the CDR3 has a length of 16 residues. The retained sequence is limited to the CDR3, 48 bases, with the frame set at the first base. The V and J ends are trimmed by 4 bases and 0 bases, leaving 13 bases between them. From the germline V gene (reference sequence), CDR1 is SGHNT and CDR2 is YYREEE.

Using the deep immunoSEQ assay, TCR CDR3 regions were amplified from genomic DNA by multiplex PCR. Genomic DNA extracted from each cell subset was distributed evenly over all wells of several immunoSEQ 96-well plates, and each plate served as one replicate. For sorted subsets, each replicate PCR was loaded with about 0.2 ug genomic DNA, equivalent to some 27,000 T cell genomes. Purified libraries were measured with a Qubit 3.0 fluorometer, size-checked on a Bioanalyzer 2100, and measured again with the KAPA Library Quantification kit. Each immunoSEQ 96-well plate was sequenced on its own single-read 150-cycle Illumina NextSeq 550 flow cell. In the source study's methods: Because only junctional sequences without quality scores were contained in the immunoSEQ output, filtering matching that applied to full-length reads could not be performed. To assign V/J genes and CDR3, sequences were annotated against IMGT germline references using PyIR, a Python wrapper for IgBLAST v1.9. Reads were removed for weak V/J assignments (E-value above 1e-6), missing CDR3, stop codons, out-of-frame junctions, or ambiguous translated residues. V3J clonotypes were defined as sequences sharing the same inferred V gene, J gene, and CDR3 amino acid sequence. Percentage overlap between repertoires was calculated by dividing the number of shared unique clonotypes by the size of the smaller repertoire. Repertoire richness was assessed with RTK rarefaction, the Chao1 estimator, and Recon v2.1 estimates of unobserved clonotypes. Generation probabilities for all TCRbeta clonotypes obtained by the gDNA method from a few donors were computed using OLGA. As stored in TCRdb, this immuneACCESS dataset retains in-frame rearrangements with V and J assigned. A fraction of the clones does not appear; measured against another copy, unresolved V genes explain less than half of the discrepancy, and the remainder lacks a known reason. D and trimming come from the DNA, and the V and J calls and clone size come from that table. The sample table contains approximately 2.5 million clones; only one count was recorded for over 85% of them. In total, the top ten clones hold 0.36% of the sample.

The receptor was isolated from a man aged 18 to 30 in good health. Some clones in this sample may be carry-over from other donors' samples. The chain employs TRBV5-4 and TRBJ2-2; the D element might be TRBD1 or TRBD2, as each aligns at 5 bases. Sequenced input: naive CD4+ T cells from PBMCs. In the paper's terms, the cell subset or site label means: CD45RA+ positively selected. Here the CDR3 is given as CASSPSSGPNTGELFF. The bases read TGTGCCAGCAGCCCCTCCTCGGGACCGAACACCGGGGAGCTGTTTTTT.